The 27 T cell receptor beta chains in this list originate from one sample, sequenced in a study of blood T cell repertoires in COVID-19. Some clones are missing from TCRdb's copy, which holds only in-frame ones; the method was immunoSEQ multiplex PCR. The sample has 150,000 to 180,000 clones, roughly nine tenths seen once. The sequenced sample was peripheral blood. The receptors come from a woman aged 70-85 years with acute or convalescent COVID-19.

The chain uses TRBV1 and TRBJ2-7; TRBD1, the table's D call, was not compared with the DNA. TRBV1 has pseudogene status. This CDR3 has 13 amino acids. The CDR3 nucleotides are TGCACCAGCAGTCAAACAGGGTGCTACGAGCAGTACGTC. Translating it yields CTSSQTGCYEQYV.

The J gene is TRBJ1-5, the V gene TRBV24-1, with D perhaps TRBD1 (6 bases). V dropped 7 bases and J dropped 7 bases, with 13 bases sitting between them. Germline assignment: CDR1 KGHDR and CDR2 SFDVKD. The CDR3 contains 13 residues. CDR3 nucleotide sequence: TGTGCCACCAGAAAGGACAGTCGGCAGCCCCAGCATTTT. It is translated as CATRKDSRQPQHF.

The rearrangement uses TRBV9 and TRBJ1-5, with 8 bases identical to TRBD1. The trim removed 4 bases at V and 6 bases at J, leaving 6 bases unmatched. Per germline, CDR1 SGDLS and CDR2 YYNGEE. The CDR3 spans 14 residues. CDR3 DNA sequence: TGTGCCAGCAGCAGAGACAGGGGTCGTCAGCCCCAGCATTTT. Amino acid sequence: CASSRDRGRQPQHF.

The chain joins TRBV19 to TRBJ1-2; D gene ambiguous. The length of the CDR3 is 15 residues. The germline gives CDR1 LNHDA, CDR2 SQIVND (reference sequence). The V end was cut by 4 bases, the J end by 4 bases, with 16 bases between. The DNA for the CDR3 is TGTGCCAGTAGTACCGCCCCGGGAATCTTCTATGGCTACACCTTC. Protein sequence: CASSTAPGIFYGYTF.

The V call is TRBV6-5, the J call TRBJ1-1; perhaps TRBD1 as D (6 bases). The CDR3 extends over 14 amino acids. Germline V lookup: CDR1 MNHEY, CDR2 SVGAGI. V lost 7 bases and J 0 bases, leaving 12 bases between the germline ends. In nucleotides, the CDR3 is TGTGCCAGCATCAGGGACACCATGAACACTGAAGCTTTCTTT. This encodes CASIRDTMNTEAFF.

The gene calls are TRBV14 and TRBJ2-2; TRBD1 is a possible D gene (6 bases). The CDR3 is 16 residues long. Germline values: CDR1 SGHDN, CDR2 FVKESK. V gave up 4 bases and J gave up 4 bases, with 16 bases separating them. CDR3 coding DNA: TGTGCCAGCAGCCCCCGCCAGGGGTGGATCACCGGGGAGCTGTTTTTT. Encoded protein: CASSPRQGWITGELFF.

The chain couples TRBV5-6 to TRBJ1-3, with D unclear. The germline CDR1 and CDR2 sequences are SGHDT and YYEEEE. V lost 0 bases, J lost 1 base, and 14 bases lay in between. The CDR3 is 17 residues long. DNA of the CDR3: TGTGCCAGCAGCTTGGTGGGTGGCGGTTTGTCTGGAAACACCATATATTTT. Translating it yields CASSLVGGGLSGNTIYF. Combining the CDR3 with reference TRBV5-6 and TRBJ1-3 gives the whole variable domain DAGVTQSPTHLIKTRGQQVTLRCSPKSGHDTVSWYQQALGQGPQFIFQYYEEEERQRGNFPDRFSGHQFPNYSSELNVNALLLGDSALYLCASSLVGGGLSGNTIYFGEGSWLTVV.

The V call is TRBV18, the J call TRBJ2-3, with a possible D match to TRBD2 (5 bases). The CDR3 length is 17 residues. Trimming pared 0 bases from V and 2 bases from J, leaving 15 bases between. Germline CDR1 and CDR2: KGHSH and LQKENI. The CDR3 bases are TGTGCCAGCTCACCACCAGGTTCCTTGACTAACACAGATACGCAGTATTTT. Translated, it gives CASSPPGSLTNTDTQYF.

The chain joins TRBV29-1 to TRBJ1-1, with a possible D match to TRBD1 (5 bases). The CDR3 is 14 residues long. V was shortened by 3 bases and J by 0 bases, with 11 bases between the two germline ends. Germline V gene sequence: CDR1 SQVTM, CDR2 ANQGSEA. For the CDR3, the DNA is TGCAGCGTTGAGTCGGGACTGATGAACACTGAAGCTTTCTTT. Protein sequence: CSVESGLMNTEAFF.

This rearrangement joins TRBV21-1 to TRBJ2-6; TRBD1, the D gene given by the table, was not confirmed from the DNA. TRBV21-1 is termed a pseudogene. CDR3 length: 17 amino acids. The CDR3 loop is CASSNGHLISGANVLTF. CDR3 coding DNA: TGTGCCAGCAGCAATGGGCACCTTATCTCTGGGGCCAACGTCCTGACTTTC.

The rearrangement uses TRBV7-2 and TRBJ2-3; D perhaps matches TRBD1 (6 bases). The CDR3 has 15 amino acids. V dropped 6 bases and J dropped 3 bases, with 16 bases sitting between them. Germline lookup yields CDR1 SGHTA and CDR2 FQGNSA. The CDR3 protein is CASSPSQGLTDTQYF. CDR3 coding DNA: TGTGCCAGCAGTCCTTCCCAGGGGTTGACAGATACGCAGTATTTT.

The genes are TRBV6-2 or TRBV6-3 and TRBJ2-7; D is unclear. Germline assignment: CDR1 MNHEY and CDR2 SVGEGT. Trimming shortened V by 2 bases and J by 2 bases, and 13 bases separated the two germline ends. This CDR3 is 15 amino acids long. The CDR3 DNA reads TGTGCCAGCAGTTACGAACCCCAAACAACCTACGAGCAGTACTTC. Residues: CASSYEPQTTYEQYF.

The chain carries TRBV6-5 and TRBJ2-2; D may be TRBD2 (6 bases). Trimming removed 5 bases at V and 5 bases at J, with 15 bases between. Germline V gene lookup returns CDR1 MNHEY and CDR2 SVGAGI. The CDR3 is 15 amino acids. The CDR3 DNA follows: TGTGCCAGCAGTCCCGGAACGGCGGGGACCGGGGAGCTGTTTTTT. This sequence encodes CASSPGTAGTGELFF.

The chain employs TRBV28 and TRBJ1-2; 9 bases map to TRBD1. Germline CDR1 MDHEN, CDR2 SYDVKM. The V segment lost 4 bases and the J segment 4 bases; nucleotides outside the gene matches: 1. The CDR3 consists of 13 residues. CDR3 sequence: CASSSQGAYGYTF. The CDR3 DNA follows: TGTGCCAGCAGTTCACAGGGGGCCTATGGCTACACCTTC.

The V and J genes are TRBV24-1 and TRBJ2-1; 7 nucleotides line up with TRBD1. J gave up 2 bases and V 9 bases, and 9 bases lay outside the gene matches. Germline CDR1 reads KGHDR; CDR2 reads SFDVKD. The CDR3 contains 15 residues. The CDR3 DNA is TGTGCCACCTCTGAGGCAGGGGGTACCTACAATGAGCAGTTCTTC. Translated: CATSEAGGTYNEQFF.

The chain carries TRBV29-1 and TRBJ1-1; 7 bases fit TRBD1. Germline V gene data show CDR1 as SQVTM and CDR2 as ANQGSEA. CDR3 length: 12 amino acids. With V trimmed by 6 bases and J by 1 base, 2 bases remained unmatched. CDR3 DNA: TGCAGCGTCGGACAGGCGAACACTGAAGCTTTCTTT. Its protein product is CSVGQANTEAFF.

The chain uses TRBV6-6 and TRBJ2-7; 15 bases match TRBD2. The CDR3 has 19 residues. Germline trimming cut 5 bases from V and 1 base from J; bases unmatched to any gene: 12. Germline lookup yields CDR1 MNHNY and CDR2 SVGAGI (reference sequence). The CDR3 region has the DNA TGTGCCAGCAGTCCAAAAGCGGCGGGACTAGCGGGGGGTTCCTACGAGCAGTACTTC. It codes for CASSPKAAGLAGGSYEQYF.

The chain links TRBV2 to TRBJ1-1; 7 bases line up with TRBD1. The CDR3 extends over 14 amino acids. Germline CDR1 SNHLY, CDR2 FYNNEI. V lost 11 bases, J lost 6 bases, and 15 bases stayed unmatched. This CDR3 is CARGTVETVAEAFF. CDR3 coding DNA: TGTGCCCGCGGGACAGTGGAAACGGTGGCTGAAGCTTTCTTT.

The rearrangement joins TRBV3-1 (or the pseudogene TRBV3-2) to TRBJ1-2, with no clear D. The V end lost 4 bases, the J end lost 3 bases, and 15 bases lay between the germline ends. Germline CDR1 LGHDT, CDR2 YNNKEL (reference sequence). This CDR3 is 15 amino acids long. The chain's CDR3 is CASSRGNPGDYGYTF. DNA for the CDR3: TGTGCCAGCAGCCGAGGGAACCCTGGGGACTATGGCTACACCTTC.

This CDR3 is CASSLRSGGDQPQHF. The CDR3 DNA sequence: TGTGCCAGCAGCTTACGGTCGGGTGGCGATCAGCCCCAGCATTTT. This chain joins TRBV7-6 and TRBJ1-5; no clear D gene. This CDR3 has 15 residues. V gave up 2 bases and J gave up 5 bases, with 13 bases separating them. The germline V gene encodes CDR1 SGHVS and CDR2 FNYEAQ.

The chain joins TRBV7-2 to TRBJ2-1; a possible D gene is TRBD1 (6 bases). Germline-derived CDR1 and CDR2 are SGHTA and FQGNSA. The CDR3 runs to 16 residues. The V and J ends lost 5 bases and 1 base respectively, with 15 bases between them. The CDR3 sequence is CASSPYTRGSYNEQFF. The DNA of the CDR3 is TGTGCCAGCAGCCCCTATACGAGGGGGTCCTACAATGAGCAGTTCTTC.

The genes are TRBV7-3 and TRBJ2-1; the match to TRBD1 covers 8 bases. The V and J ends lost 5 bases and 3 bases, in that order; junction bases with no gene match: 3. The germline V gene has CDR1 SGHTA and CDR2 FQGTGA. The CDR3 covers 14 residues. The CDR3 is CASSLGQGYNEQFF. The DNA of the CDR3 is TGTGCCAGCAGCCTTGGACAGGGCTACAATGAGCAGTTCTTC.

V and J are TRBV7-9 and TRBJ1-4; 10 positions agree with TRBD1. Germline V gene lookup returns CDR1 SEHNR and CDR2 FQNEAQ (reference sequence). The length of the CDR3 is 18 residues. V shed 8 bases, J shed 0 bases, and the junction held 12 bases outside the gene matches. The CDR3 protein is CASGPGTGAPATNEKLFF. The CDR3 DNA reads TGTGCCAGCGGGCCCGGGACAGGGGCGCCGGCAACTAATGAAAAACTGTTTTTT.

This chain connects TRBV27 to TRBJ2-6, with 9 bases aligning to TRBD2. J lost 0 bases, V lost 7 bases, and 16 bases had no gene match. Germline CDR1 reads MNHEY; CDR2 reads SMNVEV (reference sequence). This CDR3 comprises 20 residues. The CDR3 DNA follows: TGTGCCAGCACCACCCCCGGTTTACTAGCGGGTAACTCTGGGGCCAACGTCCTGACTTTC. This codes for CASTTPGLLAGNSGANVLTF.

This CDR3 reads CASSPGQGTYGYTF. CDR3 nucleotides: TGTGCCAGCTCCCCGGGACAGGGGACCTATGGCTACACCTTC. The chain couples TRBV18 to TRBJ1-2, with 10 positions matching TRBD1. Germline V lookup: CDR1 KGHSH, CDR2 LQKENI. The CDR3 sequence is 14 residues long. V gave up 6 bases and J gave up 4 bases; unmatched junction bases: 5. The full variable domain, its missing parts supplied by reference TRBV18 and TRBJ1-2, is NAGVMQNPRHLVRRRGQEARLRCSPMKGHSHVYWYRQLPEEGLKFMVYLQKENIIDESGMPKERFSAEFPKEGPSILRIQQVVRGDSAAYFCASSPGQGTYGYTFGSGTRLTVV.

The chain couples TRBV19 to TRBJ2-3; tentative D call: TRBD1 (6 bases). The CDR3 totals 15 residues. Germline CDR1 is LNHDA and CDR2 is SQIVND (reference sequence). The V end was cut by 5 bases, the J end by 3 bases, with 15 bases between. In DNA form, the CDR3 reads TGTGCCAGTAGTCCGAGGACAGCAGGAACAGATACGCAGTATTTT. It yields the protein CASSPRTAGTDTQYF.

This chain links TRBV6-6 with TRBJ2-5; 7 bases agree with TRBD1. Germline V gene data show CDR1 as MNHNY and CDR2 as SVGAGI (reference sequence). Germline trimming cut 6 bases from V and 3 bases from J; bases unmatched to any gene: 4. The CDR3 covers 13 residues. In nucleotides, the CDR3 is TGTGCCAGCAGCCCGGGACAGAAAGAGACCCAGTACTTC. This gives the protein CASSPGQKETQYF.